A selection of T cell receptor beta chains follows, all from one sample in a study of brain T cells in children with intractable seizures. Using immunoSEQ multiplex PCR, the repertoire was profiled, and TCRdb retains in-frame clones only, with some absent. The sample includes around 340,000 clones, about 93% of them seen just once. The sample was peripheral blood, taken roughly 5 months after surgery. The receptors derive from a boy in the first two years of life with tuberous sclerosis and intractable seizures. Both conserved end residues are part of each CDR3. D genes are given only for firm matches. Clone size is not always given. Where it is, it says once, few, many or a class for expanded clones.

j_call,d_call,v_call,clone_size,cdr3_nt,cdr3_aa
TRBJ1-2,.,TRBV28,.,TGTGCCAGCAGTTTGGTCCCTATCTATGGCTACACCTTC,CASSLVPIYGYTF
TRBJ1-1,.,TRBV25-1,.,TGTGCCAGTATGCGGGGAGGGTCTACTGAAGCTTTCTTT,CASMRGGSTEAFF
TRBJ1-2,TRBD1,TRBV5-1,.,TGCGCCAGCAGCCCCTGGACAGGGGGCGACTATGGCTACACCTTC,CASSPWTGGDYGYTF
TRBJ2-7,TRBD1,TRBV19,once,TGTGCCAGTAGTATATTGTTACAGGGGGCCGAGCAGTACTTC,CASSILLQGAEQYF
TRBJ1-6,.,TRBV3-1/TRBV3-2,.,TGTGCCAGCAGCCCAGTTTTTTCAAATTCACCCCTCCACTTT,CASSPVFSNSPLHF
TRBJ2-2,.,TRBV7-9,.,TGTGCCAGCAGCTTATGGGGGCTAAACACCGGGGAGCTGTTTTTT,CASSLWGLNTGELFF
TRBJ1-6,.,TRBV5-1,.,TGCGCCAGCAGCTTGGGCAACAGGTACAGGGATTCACCCCTCCACTTT,CASSLGNRYRDSPLHF
TRBJ1-5,.,TRBV30,.,TGTGCCTGGAGTCTTCTGGACCAGCCCCAGCATTTT,CAWSLLDQPQHF
TRBJ2-7,TRBD1,TRBV27,.,TGTGCCAGCAGTTTCGGGACAGGGTGGCGCGAGCAGTACTTC,CASSFGTGWREQYF
TRBJ2-7,.,TRBV3-1/TRBV3-2,.,TGTGCCAGCAGCCAAGAGTCCGGCGGGCGTTCAACCTACGAGCAGTACTTC,CASSQESGGRSTYEQYF
TRBJ1-1,.,TRBV13,.,TGTGCCAGCAGCTTTCGGGGGCCGGGGACTGAAGCTTTCTTT,CASSFRGPGTEAFF
TRBJ2-7,TRBD2,TRBV10-2,.,TGCGCCAGTAGGACTAGTATAAGCCACGAGCAGTACTTC,CASRTSISHEQYF
TRBJ2-5,.,TRBV5-6,once,TGTGCCAGCACGGGGGAGAGAGAGACCCAGTACTTC,CASTGERETQYF
TRBJ1-3,TRBD1,TRBV6-5,.,TGTGCCAGCAGCCCCGACAGGGCTTTCGGAAACACCATATATTTT,CASSPDRAFGNTIYF
TRBJ1-1,.,TRBV5-5,.,TGTGCCAGCAGCACAGTGAGGGAAGGATACACTGAAGCTTTCTTT,CASSTVREGYTEAFF
TRBJ1-1,.,TRBV11-3,.,TGTGCCAGCAGCCCACGGGGGGCTTCAGGTGAAGCTTTCTTT,CASSPRGASGEAFF
TRBJ2-7,.,TRBV29-1,.,TGCAGCGTTGATGGGGGTTCGGCCAGTACCTACGAGCAGTACTTC,CSVDGGSASTYEQYF
TRBJ1-6,TRBD1,TRBV28,.,TGTGCCAGCAGTTCGACAGGGGGTTTTGGTAATTCACCCCTCCACTTT,CASSSTGGFGNSPLHF
TRBJ2-1,TRBD1,TRBV19,.,TGTGCCAGTAGTATAGTCCGGGACAGAAGGATAGATGAGCAGTTCTTC,CASSIVRDRRIDEQFF
TRBJ1-2,.,TRBV19,.,TGTGCCAGTAGTATAGCACTTGCGGAGGATGGCTACACCTTC,CASSIALAEDGYTF
TRBJ1-5,TRBD1,TRBV9,.,TGTGCCAGCAGCGTAGGACAGGGGAATCAGCCCCAGCATTTT,CASSVGQGNQPQHF
TRBJ2-7,.,TRBV7-8,once,TGTGCCAGCAGCTTAGACTCCGGGAGAGGTTTCTACGAGCAGTACTTC,CASSLDSGRGFYEQYF
TRBJ2-2,.,TRBV12-3/TRBV12-4,once,TGTGCCAGCAGTTTTACCGCCACCGGGGAGCTGTTTTTT,CASSFTATGELFF
TRBJ1-1,.,TRBV7-9,.,TGTGCCAGCAGCTTCGGGAAACTGAACACTGAAGCTTTCTTT,CASSFGKLNTEAFF
TRBJ1-3,.,TRBV10-1,few,TGCGCCAGCAGTGAGTCGTGGGAGAACACCATATATTTT,CASSESWENTIYF
TRBJ2-1,TRBD2,TRBV7-9,.,TGTGCCAGCACCCAGATCCCGGGGGGATATAATAATGAGCAGTTCTTC,CASTQIPGGYNNEQFF
TRBJ2-3,TRBD2,TRBV25-1,.,TGTGCCAGCAGTGAAAGATCGGGGGGGCTGGGCACAGATACGCAGTATTTT,CASSERSGGLGTDTQYF
TRBJ1-1,.,TRBV9,.,TGTGCCAGCAGCGTAGATCCGACGGGTTCCGAAGCTTTCTTT,CASSVDPTGSEAFF
TRBJ2-7,TRBD2,TRBV30,.,TGTGCCTGGAGTCCCTGGGGGGGGTATCGCGAGCAGTACTTC,CAWSPWGGYREQYF
TRBJ1-1,TRBD1,TRBV5-1,.,TGCGCCAGCAGCTATGACGGGACAGGGTACACTGAAGCTTTCTTT,CASSYDGTGYTEAFF
TRBJ1-2,TRBD1,TRBV24-1,.,TGTGCCACCAGTGATCGGGACAGGGGGAATGGCTACACCTTC,CATSDRDRGNGYTF
TRBJ2-7,TRBD1,TRBV19,.,TGTGCCAGTAGTTTGGACAGGGGGACCGGCGAGCAGTACTTC,CASSLDRGTGEQYF
TRBJ2-3,TRBD2,TRBV3-1/TRBV3-2,.,TGTGCCAGCAGCCAAGAAGGGACTAGCGGGACAGATACGCAGTATTTT,CASSQEGTSGTDTQYF
TRBJ2-5,.,TRBV25-1,.,TGTGCCAGCAGCCAGACAGGCTTTGGGGAGACCCAGTACTTC,CASSQTGFGETQYF
TRBJ1-3,.,TRBV9,.,TGTGCCAGCAGCGTAGGGTTGGGTAGCTCTGGAAACACCATATATTTT,CASSVGLGSSGNTIYF
TRBJ1-1,TRBD1,TRBV6-5,.,TGTGCCAGCAGAGGACAGGGCACTGAAGCTTTCTTT,CASRGQGTEAFF
TRBJ2-3,.,TRBV2,.,TGTGCCAGCAGCGCATTGGTGACAACAGATACGCAGTATTTT,CASSALVTTDTQYF
TRBJ2-1,TRBD1,TRBV5-6,.,TGTGCCAGCAGCTGGACAGGGAATGAGCAGTTCTTC,CASSWTGNEQFF
TRBJ1-1,.,TRBV12-3/TRBV12-4,.,TGTGCCAGCACGGGGCAGACTAACACTGAAGCTTTCTTT,CASTGQTNTEAFF
TRBJ2-7,TRBD1,TRBV28,.,TGTGCCAGCACGTCCTGGGACAGGGGAAACTACGAGCAGTACTTC,CASTSWDRGNYEQYF
TRBJ2-7,TRBD2,TRBV29-1,.,TGCAGCGTTGCGTTAGCGGGGTCCTACGAGCAGTACTTC,CSVALAGSYEQYF
TRBJ1-1,.,TRBV4-1,.,TGCGCCAGCAGCCAAGTGGGGCAAAAGAACACTGAAGCTTTCTTT,CASSQVGQKNTEAFF
TRBJ2-7,TRBD2,TRBV9,.,TGTGCCAGCAGCCCCCAGGCTAGCGGGAGATCCTACGAGCAGTACTTC,CASSPQASGRSYEQYF
TRBJ2-2,.,TRBV2,once,TGTGCCAGCAGTGGGTCGCTAGCAGGGTACACCGGGGAGCTGTTTTTT,CASSGSLAGYTGELFF
TRBJ1-2,.,TRBV6-6,.,TGTGCCAGCAGTTACACTCATGGATTCTATGGTTACACCTTC,CASSYTHGFYGYTF
TRBJ2-1,TRBD2,TRBV10-1,.,TGCGCCAGCAGTGACCTAGCGGGAGGGCCCTCGGACAATGAGCAGTTCTTC,CASSDLAGGPSDNEQFF
TRBJ1-3,.,TRBV7-9,.,TGTGCCAGCAGCTTAAAAGTTGCGTTACCTGGAAACACCATATATTTT,CASSLKVALPGNTIYF
TRBJ1-2,.,TRBV7-9,.,TGTGCCAGCAGCTTAGAAGGGTTTTCCCACTATGGCTACACCTTC,CASSLEGFSHYGYTF
TRBJ2-1,TRBD2,TRBV6-6,.,TGTGCCAGCAGTTACGGGGCTAGCGGGAAGGGTGAGCAGTTCTTC,CASSYGASGKGEQFF